Listed below are T cell receptor beta chains from one sample, sequenced in a study of early T cells in non-severe SARS-CoV-2 infection. TCRdb recomputed calls from the 5' RACE reads with MiXCR, one row per CDR3 protein. Altogether 83,000 or so distinct CDR3 sequences are present, about 10% being singletons, with the ten largest covering 8%. Sequenced material: whole blood, taken at baseline. The receptor source for this set is an adult who was a healthcare worker with PCR-confirmed SARS-CoV-2 infection or an uninfected control (not recorded which). The CDR3 runs from the conserved cysteine through the conserved F or W. D genes are given only for firm matches. Clone size appears in some rows only: once, few, many, or a class for an expanded clone.

>-|TRBJ2-1|-|TRBV7-6|16
CASSPHWGSEANEQFF
TGTGCCAGCAGCCCTCATTGGGGGAGCGAGGCTAATGAGCAGTTCTTC
>few|TRBJ2-7|TRBD1|TRBV7-9|16
CASSLTDRGATYEQYF
TGTGCCAGCAGCTTAACGGACAGGGGGGCGACCTACGAGCAGTACTTC
>many|TRBJ2-1|-|TRBV4-2|13
CASSQEKETRRQF
TGTGCCAGCAGCCAAGAGAAGGAGACCCGGCGGCAGTTC
>few|TRBJ1-5|-|TRBV11-1|13
CASSQAGNQPQHF
TGTGCCAGCAGCCAAGCCGGCAATCAGCCCCAGCATTTT
>many|TRBJ2-2|-|TRBV24-1|14
CATEGKMNTGELFF
TGTGCCACCGAAGGGAAGATGAACACCGGGGAGCTGTTTTTT
>many|TRBJ2-7|-|TRBV20-1|11
CSARDSFIEYF
TGCAGTGCTAGGGACTCCTTCATCGAGTACTTC
>few|TRBJ2-7|-|TRBV12-3/TRBV12-4|13
CASRPGSSYEQYF
TGTGCCAGCAGGCCCGGGAGCTCCTACGAGCAGTACTTC
>medium-sized|TRBJ2-5|-|TRBV28|13
CASRRQFQETQYF
TGTGCCAGCAGAAGACAGTTCCAAGAGACCCAGTACTTC
>few|TRBJ2-7|TRBD1|TRBV6-5|15
CASSYSHRGYYEQYF
TGTGCCAGCAGTTACTCCCACAGGGGTTACTACGAGCAGTACTTC
>-|TRBJ2-2|-|TRBV5-1|16
CASRSSLGRNTGELFF
TGCGCCAGCAGGTCAAGCCTGGGGAGGAACACCGGGGAGCTGTTTTTT
>many|TRBJ2-3|TRBD2|TRBV24-1|15
CATSDLREVTDTQYF
TGTGCCACCAGTGATTTGCGGGAGGTAACGGATACGCAGTATTTT
>once|TRBJ2-3|-|TRBV4-1|15
CASSQESLVVDTQYF
TGCGCCAGCAGCCAAGAATCCCTAGTGGTAGATACGCAGTATTTT
>many|TRBJ2-7|-|TRBV27|14
CASSFTAQVGEQYF
TGTGCCAGCAGTTTTACAGCCCAGGTGGGGGAGCAGTACTTC
>few|TRBJ2-7|TRBD2|TRBV7-2|15
CASSALASGSYEQYF
TGTGCCAGCAGCGCCCTTGCTAGCGGGAGCTACGAGCAGTACTTC
>few|TRBJ2-1|-|TRBV7-2|12
CASSSRGDLRFF
TGTGCCAGCAGCTCCCGGGGCGACCTCAGGTTCTTC
>many|TRBJ2-3|-|TRBV12-3/TRBV12-4|12
CASRQLADTQYF
TGTGCCAGCAGGCAGTTGGCAGATACGCAGTATTTT
>-|TRBJ1-5|-|TRBV3-1|14
CASSQGQRNQPQHF
TGTGCCAGCAGCCAAGGACAGCGCAATCAGCCCCAGCATTTT
>-|TRBJ1-6|TRBD1|TRBV20-1|13
CSANQGENSPLHF
TGCAGTGCCAATCAGGGGGAAAATTCACCCCTCCACTTT
>many|TRBJ2-3|TRBD2|TRBV7-3|15
CASSRAGARADTQYF
TGTGCCAGCAGCCGAGCGGGGGCACGCGCAGATACGCAGTATTTT
>many|TRBJ2-5|TRBD1|TRBV20-1|15
CSARSRTGRGETQYF
TGCAGTGCTAGATCCCGGACAGGGAGAGGAGAGACCCAGTACTTC
>few|TRBJ2-6|TRBD2|TRBV20-1|15
CSANWEGPGANVLTF
TGCAGTGCCAACTGGGAGGGCCCTGGGGCCAACGTCCTGACTTTC
>few|TRBJ2-2|-|TRBV7-2|13
CASSLQGTGELFF
TGTGCCAGCAGCTTACAGGGCACCGGGGAGCTGTTTTTT
>many|TRBJ2-2|TRBD2|TRBV7-8|18
CASSLHGTSGRNTGELFF
TGTGCCAGCAGCTTACACGGGACTAGCGGGAGGAACACCGGGGAGCTGTTTTTT
>many|TRBJ1-1|-|TRBV14|16
CASSPRGTSPTTEAFF
TGTGCCAGCAGCCCTCGAGGGACATCTCCCACCACTGAAGCTTTCTTT
>-|TRBJ2-7|TRBD1|TRBV6-5|11
CASSSQGVQYF
TGTGCCAGCAGTTCCCAGGGGGTTCAGTACTTC
>many|TRBJ1-1|-|TRBV7-9|14
CASSLPLVNTEAFF
TGTGCCAGCAGCTTACCCCTCGTGAACACTGAAGCTTTCTTT
>many|TRBJ2-4|-|TRBV20-1|13
CSAGTGTSGIQYF
TGCAGTGCTGGGACCGGGACTTCGGGCATTCAGTACTTC
>many|TRBJ2-1|-|TRBV11-2|15
CASSPGTRSYNEQFF
TGTGCCAGCAGCCCCGGGACACGCTCCTACAATGAGCAGTTCTTC
>few|TRBJ1-1|-|TRBV5-1|14
CASKYGEGGTEAFF
TGCGCCAGCAAATACGGTGAGGGTGGCACTGAAGCTTTCTTT
>few|TRBJ1-1|-|TRBV7-8|16
CASSLAGQFMNTEAFF
TGTGCCAGCAGCTTAGCCGGACAGTTCATGAACACTGAAGCTTTCTTT
>-|TRBJ2-7|-|TRBV20-1|13
CSARDGNSYEQYF
TGCAGTGCTAGAGACGGAAATAGCTACGAGCAGTACTTC
>-|TRBJ2-2|TRBD2|TRBV9|15
CASSTSGTNTGELFF
TGTGCCAGCAGTACTAGCGGGACTAACACCGGGGAGCTGTTTTTT
>few|TRBJ2-4|-|TRBV5-4|14
CASSYTDGPHIQYF
TGTGCCAGCAGCTACACGGACGGCCCCCACATTCAGTACTTC
>few|TRBJ2-1|-|TRBV12-3/TRBV12-4|11
CASSFEDEQFF
TGTGCCAGCAGTTTTGAGGATGAGCAGTTCTTC
>few|TRBJ2-1|-|TRBV11-2|16
CASSSPRTPLSNEQFF
TGTGCCAGCAGCTCCCCCCGGACTCCTCTAAGTAATGAGCAGTTCTTC
>many|TRBJ2-3|-|TRBV6-2/TRBV6-3|13
CASSYHFTDTQYF
TGTGCCAGCAGTTACCACTTCACAGATACGCAGTATTTT
>-|TRBJ2-4|TRBD2|TRBV5-1|16
CASSLDGTSGRHIQYF
TGCGCCAGCAGCTTAGACGGGACTAGCGGGAGACACATTCAGTACTTC
>many|TRBJ1-5|-|TRBV5-1|13
CASSLTSNQPQHF
TGCGCCAGCAGCTTGACCAGCAATCAGCCCCAGCATTTT
>many|TRBJ1-6|-|TRBV20-1|16
CSASRRGHLYNSPLHF
TGCAGTGCTTCCAGGAGGGGACACCTTTATAATTCACCCCTCCACTTT
>-|TRBJ2-7|TRBD2|TRBV20-1|15
CSAQDRASGDYEQYF
TGCAGTGCTCAGGACCGGGCTAGCGGAGACTACGAGCAGTACTTC
>-|TRBJ2-1|-|TRBV6-6|15
CASSLQGSGADEQFF
TGTGCCAGCAGCCTACAGGGATCCGGGGCCGATGAGCAGTTCTTC
>-|TRBJ2-5|TRBD1|TRBV27|13
CASSSRGRETQYF
TGTGCCAGCAGTAGCAGGGGGCGAGAGACCCAGTACTTC
>many|TRBJ2-7|-|TRBV28|14
CASNLRGRLLEQYF
TGTGCCAGCAACCTTAGGGGAAGACTCCTCGAGCAGTACTTC
>-|TRBJ2-3|-|TRBV27|14
CASSLLGILDTQYF
TGTGCCAGCAGTCTTCTGGGCATCCTGGATACGCAGTATTTT